The rows below give T cell receptor beta chains drawn from one sample of a study of a mutant IDH1 vaccine in newly diagnosed glioma. Sequenced by immunoSEQ multiplex PCR; TCRdb stores in-frame clones only, minus some. This sample yields 15,000 or so clones, of which about 95% are seen a single time; about 3.5% belongs to the top ten. The sequences come from peripheral blood mononuclear cells (PBMCs), collected from a glioma patient treated with radiotherapy, temozolomide or both. These receptors were taken from a woman between 18 and 29 years old with glioma. Some clones in this sample may be carry-over from other donors' samples. CDR3s include the opening cysteine and the closing phenylalanine or tryptophan.

cdr3_aa: CASSANQETQYF
j_call: TRBJ2-5
v_call: TRBV5-1

cdr3_aa: CASSLRADTQYF
j_call: TRBJ2-3
v_call: TRBV7-2

cdr3_aa: CASGLAGPASYEQYF
j_call: TRBJ2-7
v_call: TRBV28

cdr3_aa: CATQGRSLGSYEQYF
j_call: TRBJ2-7
v_call: TRBV27

cdr3_aa: CASSLQGRQETQYF
j_call: TRBJ2-5
v_call: TRBV11-3

cdr3_aa: CASSLGMGDRAYGYTF
j_call: TRBJ1-2
v_call: TRBV6-5

cdr3_aa: CASAERETGELFF
j_call: TRBJ2-2
v_call: TRBV5-1

cdr3_aa: CASILAGGPNEQFF
j_call: TRBJ2-1
v_call: TRBV6-1

cdr3_aa: CASQVQGARNTEAFF
j_call: TRBJ1-1
v_call: TRBV5-6

cdr3_aa: CASSPQGNYGYTF
j_call: TRBJ1-2
v_call: TRBV2

cdr3_aa: CASSLEGQLVGATDTQYF
j_call: TRBJ2-3
v_call: TRBV11-3

cdr3_aa: CSVEEGQGAATGQFF
j_call: TRBJ2-1
v_call: TRBV29-1

cdr3_aa: CASSQRAVSYEQYF
j_call: TRBJ2-7
v_call: TRBV4-3

cdr3_aa: CASSQLAVNEQFF
j_call: TRBJ2-1
v_call: TRBV4-1

cdr3_aa: CASSSDGGYEQYF
j_call: TRBJ2-7
v_call: TRBV6-5

cdr3_aa: CASSSNRDFQETQYF
j_call: TRBJ2-5
v_call: TRBV19

cdr3_aa: CASKTESSYNSPLHF
j_call: TRBJ1-6
v_call: TRBV4-2

cdr3_aa: CASSQGGLAGGADTQYF
j_call: TRBJ2-3
v_call: TRBV4-2

cdr3_aa: CASSEMVVAHEQYF
j_call: TRBJ2-7
v_call: TRBV6-1

cdr3_aa: CAISESGQTNTEAFF
j_call: TRBJ1-1
v_call: TRBV10-3

cdr3_aa: CASRDRDRGFNEQYF
j_call: TRBJ2-7
v_call: TRBV11-1

cdr3_aa: CASSLGGERVQPQHF
j_call: TRBJ1-5
v_call: TRBV5-5

cdr3_aa: CASSISSGRIYNEQFF
j_call: TRBJ2-1
v_call: TRBV19

cdr3_aa: CASSLVNGDYGYTF
j_call: TRBJ1-2
v_call: TRBV7-2

cdr3_aa: CASSPPARGGGPGKVLYEQYF
j_call: TRBJ2-7
v_call: TRBV18

cdr3_aa: CAWWTGGNTIYF
j_call: TRBJ1-3
v_call: TRBV30

cdr3_aa: CASSDLGAGNTIYF
j_call: TRBJ1-3
v_call: TRBV6-1